This T cell receptor beta chain was observed in a study of T cell repertoires in cytomegalovirus infection (dated 2019 in TCRdb). Describing the broader study: Recently identified HLA-C-restricted CMV epitopes, whose presentation resists viral immunomodulation, were targeted by peptide stimulations together with well-studied HLA-B-restricted epitopes. Because public TCR beta signatures pointed to carriage of CMV infection together with the matching HLA type, the HLA type of each donor mattered for the analysis.

The treatment or condition label on this specimen signifies: in vitro stimulation with specific CMV peptide epitopes to enrich CMV-specific T cells. In this sample, this clonotype turned up a few times. Its antigen remains undetermined. There are no base qualities to consult, and no much larger clone falls within one base. The instrument was an Illumina HiSeq 1500. TCRdb applied fastp at Q25 and MiXCR to the public reads, then kept only in-frame beta chains. Rows are unified per CDR3 protein, each entry keeping the most common DNA and genes. This sample is represented by more than 300,000 distinct CDR3 sequences; about 32% of them were singletons. The top ten constitute approximately 12% of the sample. Unmatched junction bases come to 5, with V trimmed by 4 bases and J by 0 bases. Via the germline V gene, CDR1 is MNHNS and CDR2 SASEGT. From cysteine to phenylalanine, the CDR3 is 15 amino acids long. Kept here is only the CDR3 DNA, which spans 45 bases and is read in frame from base 1.

The paper as a whole reports these results and caveats: Carriers of CMV infection plus the relevant HLA type were discriminated by the cumulative frequency of public TCR beta family members in the study cohort and in an independent approximately 360-donor cohort. In the ex vivo response, HLA-C-restricted CMV-specific TCR beta clonotypes were dominant, and in two of eight donors the single most frequent clonotype came from this HLA-C-restricted group.

Sample: cultured PBMCs, taken from culture after CMV antigen stimulation. Here the chain combines TRBV6-1 and TRBJ2-7, with 8 bases aligning to TRBD2. This clonotype was sampled from a human donor in good health (CMV status not recorded). Some clones in this sample may be carry-over from other donors' samples. The CDR3 here reads CASSAYGTSSYEQYF. The nucleotide sequence is given as TGTGCCAGCAGTGCTTACGGGACTAGCTCCTACGAGCAGTACTTC.